Reported below is one T cell receptor beta chain. This entry comes from a study of control samples from healthy donors and cancer patients. V lost 1 base, J lost 0 bases, and 1 base lay in between. The germline V gene has CDR1 MNHEY and CDR2 SMNVEV (reference sequence). The CDR3 consists of 14 residues. The protocol was immunoSEQ multiplex PCR, while the TCRdb copy is restricted to in-frame clones and leaves out a portion. The table has approximately 9,900 clones, about 91% seen once. The chain employs TRBV27 and TRBJ2-6; D not resolved. The sequencing sample was made of PBMCs. The receptor's source is a man aged 55 to 70 with colorectal cancer. Here the CDR3 DNA reads TGTGCCAGCAGTTTATTCTCTGGGGCCAACGTCCTGACTTTC. This translates into CASSLFSGANVLTF.